Listed here are 25 T cell receptor beta chains from one sample, sequenced in a study of blood T cells in healthy people across ages. Primers used in a second PCR of about 6 to 11 cycles were a sample-barcoded 5' primer and a J-beta primer mix. TCRdb reprocessed the 5' RACE reads via MiXCR and lists one record per CDR3 protein. Among 600,000 to 850,000 distinct CDR3 sequences, around 46% were seen once, and the ten largest hold 20% to 25%. What was sequenced was blood. The origin of the receptors is a woman aged 60-75 years in good health.

The rearrangement links TRBV4-2 to TRBJ2-7; no clear D gene. The CDR3 extends over 14 amino acids. V was trimmed by 4 bases and J by 2 bases, leaving 12 bases between them. Per germline, CDR1 LGHNA and CDR2 YNFKEQ. The CDR3 DNA is TGTGCCAGCAGCCCCCTCGGCGAGACCTACGAGCAGTACTTC. Translation: CASSPLGETYEQYF.

A note on this clonotype: At one end, the junction sequence differs from germline, possibly due to a read error. V is TRBV7-6 and J is TRBJ2-3; 16 bases agree with TRBD2. The CDR3 sequence is 17 residues long. Germline loops: CDR1 SGHVS, CDR2 FNYEAQ. The CDR3 nucleotides are TGTGCCAGCAGCCCTAAAGGGACTAGCGGGAGGGCAGACACGCAGTATTTT. It encodes CASSPKGTSGRADTQYF.

The V and J genes are TRBV3-1 and TRBJ2-1; D is unclear. Trimming left V 0 bases short and J 0 bases short, with 6 bases between. This CDR3 is built from 15 residues. In germline, CDR1 is LGHDT, CDR2 YNNKEL (reference sequence). CDR3 protein: CASSQDFSSYNEQFF. CDR3 coding DNA: TGTGCCAGCAGCCAAGACTTCAGCTCCTACAATGAGCAGTTCTTC.

The V gene is TRBV4-1, the J gene TRBJ2-5, with TRBD2 matching 8 bases. V was pared by 4 bases and J by 5 bases, with 6 bases of the junction left unmatched. This CDR3 has 14 residues. Looked up from germline, CDR1 is MGHRA and CDR2 is YSYEKL. CDR3 DNA: TGCGCCAGCAGCCGGGGACTAGGCGGGGAGACCCAGTACTTC. Protein product: CASSRGLGGETQYF.

This rearrangement joins TRBV3-1 to TRBJ2-7, with D hard to call. Germline V gives CDR1 LGHDT, CDR2 YNNKEL (reference sequence). The length of the CDR3 is 15 residues. V lost 4 bases and J lost 3, with 16 bases in between. CDR3 coding DNA: TGTGCCAGCAGCCCATCGACGGGTTTCGTCTACGAGCAGTACTTC. Encoded protein: CASSPSTGFVYEQYF.

This chain connects TRBV27 to TRBJ1-5; 7 bases match TRBD1. The germline CDR1 and CDR2 sequences are MNHEY and SMNVEV (reference sequence). With V trimmed by 7 bases and J by 7 bases, 7 bases remained unmatched. The CDR3 has 13 residues. Written as DNA, the CDR3 is TGTGCCAGCAATTTGGTAGGGGGCCAGCCCCAGCATTTT. Its translation: CASNLVGGQPQHF.

The chain has TRBV13 and TRBJ1-3; the D is unclear. Trimming stripped 1 base from V and 0 bases from J, with 7 bases between. The CDR3 extends over 15 amino acids. The germline gives CDR1 PRHDT, CDR2 FYEKMQ (reference sequence). CDR3 in DNA: TGTGCCAGCAGCTTAGACAGAGACTCTGGAAACACCATATATTTT. It translates to CASSLDRDSGNTIYF.

This clonotype was detected a few times. For the CDR3, the DNA is TGCAGCGTTCGGACTAGCGGGAGCTACGAGCAGTACTTC. It translates to CSVRTSGSYEQYF. V is TRBV29-1 and J is TRBJ2-7, with 13 nucleotides matching TRBD2. The V segment lost 5 bases and the J segment 3 bases; nucleotides outside the gene matches: 1. CDR1 and CDR2 (germline): SQVTM, ANQGSEA. The CDR3 contains 13 residues.

The chain carries TRBV6-4 and TRBJ2-4, with a possible D match to TRBD1 (5 bases). The J call could be wrong; TRBJ2-7 is a better fit for the DNA end. There are 15 residues in the CDR3. Germline CDR1 is MRHNA and CDR2 is SNTAGT. The CDR3 nucleotides read TGTGCCAGCAGAATTAGCCACCCCCCAGGGTACGAGCAGTACTTC. Protein product: CASRISHPPGYEQYF.

With regard to this clonotype: Germline and junction disagree at one end, which may indicate a read error. The rearrangement uses TRBV15 and TRBJ1-6; D uncertain. The germline gives CDR1 LNHNV, CDR2 YYDKDF (reference sequence). CDR3 length: 14 amino acids. The CDR3 is CATSRDRAQSPFHF. The CDR3 region has the DNA TGTGCCACCAGCAGAGATAGGGCACAATCACCCTTCCACTTT.

This clonotype was seen a few times. This sequence joins TRBV3-1 and TRBJ2-3; D is possibly TRBD2 (5 bases). V was cut by 1 base and J by 8 bases, with 10 bases left in between. CDR3 size: 13 residues. Germline V gene data show CDR1 as LGHDT and CDR2 as YNNKEL (reference sequence). The CDR3 reads CASSQVGSRTQYF. In DNA, the CDR3 is TGTGCCAGCAGCCAAGTAGGGAGCCGTACGCAGTATTTT.

This chain uses TRBV15 with TRBJ2-1; 10 bases line up with TRBD2. The CDR3 runs to 17 residues. Germline CDR1 LNHNV, CDR2 YYDKDF (reference sequence). V was pared by 3 bases and J by 4 bases, with 9 bases of the junction left unmatched. The CDR3 here is CATSSARSSGRYNEQFF. The DNA of the CDR3 is TGTGCCACCAGCAGTGCCCGTAGTAGCGGGAGGTACAATGAGCAGTTCTTC.

The chain is built from TRBV6-2 or TRBV6-3 and TRBJ1-5; no definite D call. This CDR3 has 15 residues. In germline, CDR1 is MNHEY, CDR2 SVGEGT. V was pared by 0 bases and J by 1 base, with 7 bases between. The CDR3 loop is CASSYSGISNQPQHF. The CDR3 DNA reads TGTGCCAGCAGTTACTCCGGGATAAGCAATCAGCCCCAGCATTTT.

In this sample, this clonotype turned up a few times. The chain carries TRBV7-6 and TRBJ2-3; either TRBD1 or TRBD2 may supply D (5 bases each). Germline values: CDR1 SGHVS, CDR2 FNYEAQ. The CDR3 length is 14 residues. V lost 6 bases and J 1 base, leaving 11 bases between the germline ends. CDR3 sequence: CASSPGARTDTQYF. CDR3 bases: TGTGCCAGCAGTCCCGGGGCGCGCACAGATACGCAGTATTTT.

This clonotype appeared once. This chain joins TRBV4-2 and TRBJ1-2, with TRBD1 as a possible D gene (6 bases). CDR3 length equals 13 residues. Germline V gene lookup returns CDR1 LGHNA and CDR2 YNFKEQ. The V end was cut by 3 bases, the J end by 7 bases, with 12 bases between. The CDR3 reads CASSQPGEGGYTF. The CDR3 nucleotides read TGTGCCAGCAGCCAGCCAGGGGAGGGTGGCTACACCTTC.

This clonotype was detected many times. The V and J genes are TRBV18 and TRBJ2-2; a weak D match, TRBD2 (5 bases). CDR3 length: 16 amino acids. V dropped 5 bases and J dropped 1 base, with 14 bases sitting between them. The germline V gene has CDR1 KGHSH and CDR2 LQKENI. The CDR3 DNA sequence: TGTGCCAGCTCAGACGAGCGGCCCAAGAACACCGGGGAGCTGTTTTTT. Translated, it gives CASSDERPKNTGELFF.

The chain recombines TRBV12-3 or TRBV12-4 with TRBJ2-3, with D perhaps TRBD2 (5 bases). The CDR3 loop spans 12 amino acids. V shed 4 bases and J shed 4 bases, with 6 bases lying between them. CDR3 in DNA: TGTGCCAGCAGTTCAGCGGCAGATACGCAGTATTTT. This codes for CASSSAADTQYF.

V usage is TRBV29-1 and J usage is TRBJ2-5; D is undetermined. Trimming left V 5 bases short and J 2 bases short, with 6 bases between. The CDR3 length is 11 residues. The germline CDR1 and CDR2 sequences are SQVTM and ANQGSEA. CDR3 region: CSVNRQETQYF. CDR3 DNA sequence: TGCAGCGTTAACCGACAAGAGACCCAGTACTTC.

The chain recombines TRBV28 with TRBJ2-3; D ambiguous. The CDR3 totals 18 residues. Trimming shortened V by 1 base and J by 0 bases, and 17 bases separated the two germline ends. CDR1 is MDHEN and CDR2 is SYDVKM in the germline V gene. CDR3 DNA: TGTGCCAGCAGTTTATCCGTTGCTGGGGATTGGAGCACAGATACGCAGTATTTT. Translated, it gives CASSLSVAGDWSTDTQYF.

There are a few counts of this clonotype. J is TRBJ2-1 and V is TRBV20-1; no clear D. V was cut by 6 bases and J by 7 bases, with 10 bases left in between. CDR3 size: 11 residues. Germline CDR1 DFQATT, CDR2 SNEGSKA (reference sequence). The chain's CDR3 is CSAQFFNEQFF. The CDR3 region has the DNA TGCAGTGCCCAGTTCTTTAATGAGCAGTTCTTC.

Regarding this clonotype: Given a much more abundant clone one base away, this may be a read error. The V gene is TRBV5-1, the J gene TRBJ2-6; 7 nucleotides agree with TRBD2. CDR1 and CDR2 (germline): SGHRS, YFSETQ. There are 18 residues in the CDR3. CDR3 protein: CASSYLLAISSGANVPTF. As DNA, the CDR3 is TGCGCCAGCAGCTACTTACTAGCGATCAGCTCTGGGGCCAACGTCCCGACTTTC. The whole variable domain, remainder taken from reference TRBV5-1 and TRBJ2-6, is KAGVTQTPRYLIKTRGQQVTLSCSPISGHRSVSWYQQTPGQGLQFLFEYFSETQRNKGNFPGRFSGRQFSNSRSEMNVSTLELGDSALYLCASSYLLAISSGANVPTFGAGSRLTVL.

This clonotype was detected only a few times. The rearrangement uses TRBV29-1 and TRBJ1-1; 11 nucleotides align to TRBD1. V dropped 7 bases and J dropped 4; count of bases not matched to a gene: 5. CDR3 length equals 13 residues. Germline V gene lookup returns CDR1 SQVTM and CDR2 ANQGSEA. CDR3 sequence (DNA): TGCAGCGGGGTGGGGACAGGGGGCACTGAAGCTTTCTTT. It encodes CSGVGTGGTEAFF. The full variable domain, its missing parts supplied by reference TRBV29-1 and TRBJ1-1, is SAVISQKPSRDICQRGTSLTIQCQVDSQVTMMFWYRQQPGQSLTLIATANQGSEATYESGFVIDKFPISRPNLTFSTLTVSNMSPEDSSIYLCSGVGTGGTEAFFGQGTRLTVV.

This clonotype was observed a few times. V and J are TRBV9 and TRBJ2-7; D is undetermined. Trimming removed 0 bases at V and 2 bases at J, with 9 bases between. The V gene's germline CDR1 is SGDLS and CDR2 YYNGEE. The CDR3 extends over 14 amino acids. CDR3 nucleotides: TGTGCCAGCAGCGTAGCTACCTCGCCCTACGAGCAGTACTTC. Its protein product is CASSVATSPYEQYF.

This sequence joins TRBV2 and TRBJ1-1, with D hard to call. CDR1 SNHLY and CDR2 FYNNEI come from the germline V gene. The CDR3 totals 14 residues. Trimming took off 3 bases at V and 0 bases at J, with 8 bases between the two ends. This chain's CDR3 is CASSDEGMNTEAFF. For the CDR3, the DNA is TGTGCCAGCAGTGACGAGGGTATGAACACTGAAGCTTTCTTT.

The gene calls are TRBV5-1 and TRBJ2-3; possibly TRBD1 for D (5 bases). CDR3 length: 14 amino acids. Trimming cost V 1 base and J 6 bases, with 12 bases left between them. CDR1 is SGHRS and CDR2 is YFSETQ in the germline V gene. The CDR3 protein is CASSLLGVSDTQYF. The DNA of the CDR3 is TGCGCCAGCAGCTTGCTAGGGGTTTCGGATACGCAGTATTTT.